Here is one TCR beta chain with its context. This sample is part of a study of blood T cell repertoires in COVID-19. Study members were between roughly 18 and 100 years old and lived in 20 to 30 US regions. No more than 2 weeks before study entry, exposed participants had met a case of COVID-19. In germline, CDR1 is SEHNR, CDR2 FQNEAQ (reference sequence). Trimming shortened V by 5 bases and J by 8 bases, and 12 bases separated the two germline ends. The CDR3 extends over 13 amino acids. The repertoire was sequenced with immunoSEQ multiplex PCR; TCRdb's copy has only in-frame clones and lacks some. This table holds about 220,000 clones, around four fifths found once.

The source of this sequence is a woman between 45 and 60 years old who had been exposed to COVID-19. The sample taken for sequencing was PBMCs or T cells enriched from blood (not recorded which). The chain recombines TRBV7-9 with TRBJ1-4; no firm D call. For the CDR3, the DNA is TGTGCCAGCAGCCGGGAGCCGAGGGAAAAACTGTTTTTT. Its protein product is CASSREPREKLFF.